These T cell receptor beta chains were read from a single sample in a study of cytomegalovirus exposure and HLA in healthy donors. Libraries were prepared by immunoSEQ multiplex PCR; TCRdb keeps only in-frame clonotypes and omits some of them. The table includes approximately 220,000 clones, about 74% detected once. The sample comprised PBMCs. These receptors came from a woman aged 25 to 39 in good health and CMV-seronegative. Each CDR3 is given with its conserved first and last residue. A D gene is named only where the DNA matches it firmly. Only part of the rows carry a size: once, few, many, or a class if the clone is expanded.

v_call	j_call	clone_size	d_call	cdr3_nt	cdr3_aa
TRBV12-5	TRBJ1-5	-	-	TGTGCTAGTGGTGCTGCGGTGGGGGGAAGCAATCAGCCCCAGCATTTT	CASGAAVGGSNQPQHF
TRBV5-5	TRBJ1-3	-	-	TGTGCCAGCAGCTTGATACGAGGGTCGGGAAACACCATATATTTT	CASSLIRGSGNTIYF
TRBV29-1	TRBJ2-1	-	-	TGCAGCGCCAGCGGGTCCTACAATGAGCAGTTCTTC	CSASGSYNEQFF
TRBV7-2	TRBJ2-5	few	-	TGTGCCAGCAGCTTTGTCCAAGCATTGGAGACCCAGTACTTC	CASSFVQALETQYF
TRBV30	TRBJ1-6	-	-	TGTGCCTGGAGTCGGATGCCGGGGGGGAATTCACCCCTCCACTTT	CAWSRMPGGNSPLHF
TRBV14	TRBJ2-7	-	-	TGTGCCAGCAGCCAGGTGAGATGGGCCGAGCAGTACTTC	CASSQVRWAEQYF
TRBV6-1	TRBJ1-5	-	-	TGTGCCAGCAGTCCTGACAGTACCTATCAGCCCCAGCATTTT	CASSPDSTYQPQHF
TRBV6-5	TRBJ1-4	-	-	TGTGCCACCAAAGGGACTTCAACTAATGAAAAACTGTTTTTT	CATKGTSTNEKLFF
TRBV7-9	TRBJ1-1	-	-	TGTGCCAGCAGTCCGGGACAAGAAGCGAACACTGAAGCTTTCTTT	CASSPGQEANTEAFF
TRBV7-9	TRBJ2-3	-	TRBD2	TGTTCCAGCAGCTTATACCGCACTAGCGGTTCATGGGCAGATACGCAGTATTTT	CSSSLYRTSGSWADTQYF
TRBV29-1	TRBJ2-7	-	TRBD2	TGCAGCGTGATGGGGACTAGCGAGAGCTCCTACGAGCAGTACTTC	CSVMGTSESSYEQYF
TRBV18	TRBJ2-7	-	TRBD1	TGTGCCAGCTCACTCGACAGGGGGGCCTACGAGCAGTACTTC	CASSLDRGAYEQYF
TRBV5-1	TRBJ2-7	-	-	TGCGCCAGCAGCGAGCCGGACAGATACGAGCAGTACTTC	CASSEPDRYEQYF
TRBV29-1	TRBJ2-1	-	-	TGCAGCGTTCGGAAGGAGGCACACAATGAGCAGTTCTTC	CSVRKEAHNEQFF
TRBV5-4	TRBJ2-7	-	TRBD1	TGTGCCAGCAGCTTTGACAGGGGTATTTTCTACGAGCAGTACTTC	CASSFDRGIFYEQYF
TRBV5-1	TRBJ1-2	-	-	TGCGCCAGCAGCCCGGGTCTTGAGGGCTACACCTTC	CASSPGLEGYTF
TRBV5-4	TRBJ2-1	-	TRBD2	TGTGCCAGCAACGGCACCGGGACTAGCGACCCTAACACTGGGAATGAGCAGTTCTTC	CASNGTGTSDPNTGNEQFF
TRBV6-5	TRBJ1-2	few	-	TGTGCCAGCAGTTACTCGGGTACGACAGTAAGAATCTACACCTTC	CASSYSGTTVRIYTF
TRBV15	TRBJ2-2	-	TRBD1	TGTGCCACCAGCAGCAGACAGGGTCTGGGCGCCGGGGAGCTGTTTTTT	CATSSRQGLGAGELFF
TRBV4-1	TRBJ2-4	few	-	TGCGCCAGCAGCCAAGATCCAGTCTGGAACATTCAGTACTTC	CASSQDPVWNIQYF
TRBV7-3	TRBJ2-1	-	-	TGTGCCAGCAGCCTACGGGACTACAATGAGCAGTTCTTC	CASSLRDYNEQFF
TRBV7-3	TRBJ2-2	-	TRBD2	TGTGCCAGCAGCTGGCGAGCGGGAGACACCGGGGAGCTGTTTTTT	CASSWRAGDTGELFF
TRBV27	TRBJ2-2	once	TRBD2	TGTGCCAGCAGTCCGCGACGACTGGCGGGAGGGCCCCAGGGCGGGGAGCTGTTTTTT	CASSPRRLAGGPQGGELFF
TRBV29-1	TRBJ2-2	few	-	TGCAGCGTTGGTTCCGGGATCGGAGGGGAGCTGTTTTTT	CSVGSGIGGELFF
TRBV7-9	TRBJ2-7	-	-	TGTGCCAGCAGCAGTCGTGCTTGGACAGACTTCTACGAGCAGTACTTC	CASSSRAWTDFYEQYF
TRBV5-1	TRBJ1-1	-	-	TGCGCCAGCAGCCCTCTACAGGGGAACACTGAAGCTTTCTTT	CASSPLQGNTEAFF
TRBV14	TRBJ2-5	-	TRBD2	TGTGCCAGCAGCCACCGAACTAGCGCGCTAGGGACCCAGTACTTC	CASSHRTSALGTQYF
TRBV2	TRBJ1-4	-	TRBD1	TGTGCCAGCACCCCTCGGACAGGGGCAAGGGAAAAACTGTTTTTT	CASTPRTGAREKLFF
TRBV5-1	TRBJ2-2	-	-	TGCGCCAGCAGCTTTACCCCCCAGGGCACCGGGGAGCTGTTTTTT	CASSFTPQGTGELFF
TRBV10-1	TRBJ2-7	-	-	TGCGCCAGCAGTGAGGTAGCGACGGGGTACGAGCAGTACTTC	CASSEVATGYEQYF
TRBV7-3	TRBJ2-1	-	TRBD2	TGTGCCAGCAGCTTACAGAGCGGGGGGCCCTACAATGAGCAGTTCTTC	CASSLQSGGPYNEQFF
TRBV4-2	TRBJ2-3	-	TRBD2	TGTGCCAGCAGCCAAGTGAGCGGGGGGACAACAGATACGCAGTATTTT	CASSQVSGGTTDTQYF
TRBV6-5	TRBJ2-7	-	TRBD2	TGTGCCAGCAGTCCTGGACTAGCGGGAGCTTGGCAGTACTTC	CASSPGLAGAWQYF
TRBV7-9	TRBJ2-7	once	-	TGTGCCAGCAGCCTTACACAGGGCCAAGCCTACGAGCAGTACTTC	CASSLTQGQAYEQYF
TRBV5-1	TRBJ1-4	-	TRBD1	TGCGCCAGCAGCGCTCAACAGGGGGCGCAGGAAAAACTGTTTTTT	CASSAQQGAQEKLFF
TRBV28	TRBJ1-1	-	TRBD1	TGTGCCAGCAGACCCGACAGGGAAGGAGCTTTCTTT	CASRPDREGAFF
TRBV18	TRBJ1-1	-	-	TGTGCCAGCTCAAATCAGGGGAACACTGAAGCTTTCTTT	CASSNQGNTEAFF
TRBV15	TRBJ2-3	-	-	TGTGCCACCAGCAGACTCATCCTGGGGGCGCAGGGAGATACGCAGTATTTT	CATSRLILGAQGDTQYF
TRBV2	TRBJ1-4	-	-	TGTGCCAGCACCACGCGGGCCGGTGAAAAACTGTTTTTT	CASTTRAGEKLFF
TRBV7-2	TRBJ2-1	-	TRBD2	TGTGCCAGCAGCGTAGCTAGCGGGGGGGCCCATGAGCAGTTCTTC	CASSVASGGAHEQFF
TRBV6-5	TRBJ2-5	-	TRBD1	TGTGCCAGCAGTTCGGGACAGGGGATTCAGACCCAGTACTTC	CASSSGQGIQTQYF
TRBV6-5	TRBJ1-1	-	TRBD1	TGTGCCAGCAGGACAGGGGACTTGAACACTGAAGCTTTCTTT	CASRTGDLNTEAFF
TRBV27	TRBJ1-4	-	TRBD1	TGTGCCAGCAGTTTCGACAGGGGGATTCATACTAATGAAAAACTGTTTTTT	CASSFDRGIHTNEKLFF
TRBV19	TRBJ2-2	-	TRBD1	TGTGCCAGCCGCCTACGACAGGGGGCTGAATCGTCCTACACCGGGGAGCTGTTTTTT	CASRLRQGAESSYTGELFF
TRBV18	TRBJ2-5	-	-	TGTGCCAGCTCACCAGAACAGGGTGGGTACGAGACCCAGTACTTC	CASSPEQGGYETQYF
TRBV11-3	TRBJ1-1	-	-	TGTGCCAGCAGCTTAAGCTCAGGCAACACTGAAGCTTTCTTT	CASSLSSGNTEAFF